Sequencing of this T cell receptor beta chain was carried out in a study of identical twins. One entry per CDR3 protein, called by TCRdb with MiXCR from the 5' RACE reads. The table shows about 200,000 distinct CDR3 sequences, with approximately 15% occurring only once. This clonotype was observed at least ten times. The sample was also reused in another study, on T cells expressing NK-cell markers.

Sample: CD8+ T cells sorted from blood. The clonotype comes from a woman in her late teens or twenties in good health.

CDR3 amino acids: CASSEAVAGASTDTQYF. In DNA, the CDR3 is TGCGCCAGCAGTGAAGCCGTAGCGGGGGCGAGCACAGATACGCAGTATTTT. The chain uses TRBV5-1 and TRBJ2-3; 9 bases map to TRBD2. The J segment lost 0 bases and the V segment lost 5 bases, leaving 10 bases of the junction unmatched. The CDR3 spans 17 residues. The germline CDR1 and CDR2 sequences are SGHRS and YFSETQ.